The present T cell receptor (beta chain) was sequenced within a study of T cell responses to AZD1222 COVID-19 vaccine (dated by TCRdb to the early 2020s). Study-wide context: TCR sequencing was performed for about 250 trial participants, of whom around 200 were given two doses of AZD1222 and around 25 were given two doses of MenACWY control vaccine. Trial participants were enrolled into age subgroups of 18-55, 56-69 and 70-plus years, which contained roughly 150, 30 and 60 TCR-sequenced participants, respectively.

Measured from the cysteine to the phenylalanine, the CDR3 is 13 residues long. The retained sequence is limited to the CDR3, 39 bases, with the frame set at the first base. Reading the germline V gene (reference sequence) gives CDR1 LNHDA and CDR2 SQIVND. Germline trimming amounts to 5 bases on V and 5 bases on J, with 0 as the count of junction bases outside the gene matches. On this clone: The antigen it recognizes is unknown. Per-base quality was not reported, and no clone a single base away is much larger than it.

The study at large found these results: Only a handful of AZD1222 recipients were SARS-CoV-2 seropositive at baseline, limiting conclusions about previously exposed vaccinees. After two AZD1222 doses, both the breadth and the depth of spike-specific TCRs were significantly higher than at day 0 and than in MenACWY recipients. Because no samples from the day 14 peak response were available, repertoires could be characterized only after the peak T cell response. Participants were mostly white British and included more females than males, and it was suggested by the authors that clonal diversity may have been underestimated. Nearly half of unique spike-specific TCRs reportedly recognized epitopes outside regions mutated in the B.1.351 and B.1.1.7 variants. CD4 TCRs associated with the vaccine covered the entire spike protein, and the dominant responses were in regions 160-218 and 743-854. The 56-69-year group was small, and its depth increase did not reach significance, likely because of low power.

The CDR3 regions of human TCRbeta chains were analyzed by immunosequencing. Regarding the original processing steps: Repertoire TCRs were checked for matches against a reference library of SARS-CoV-2-specific TCRs that had been generated using the MIRA antigen-specificity platform. Breadth meant the fraction of unique TCRs that were SARS-CoV-2-associated, whereas depth meant the fraction of total T cells that were SARS-CoV-2-associated. Using the MIRA data, every spike-specific TCR was mapped to the spike region that the TCR reacted to and assigned to either a CD4 or a CD8 class. Log10-transformed breadth and depth values were compared by one-way ANOVA with Sidak's multiple comparisons tests. TCRdb retrieved this table from immuneACCESS and kept in-frame rearrangements only. Not all clones are present; in checked studies, unresolved V genes account for under half, and no reason is known for the remainder. That table furnishes V, J and clone size, whereas the DNA furnished D and trimming. The sample contains over 130,000 clones, over 75% of them found a single time. Roughly 3.1% of the sample comes from the top ten.

Reading the label with the study, this specimen's time point is: about 28 days (+/-7) after the second vaccine dose. AZD1222 recipients given second doses at about 4 weeks or at about 12 weeks were pooled, since spike-specific TCR depth and breadth were not found to differ between the two schedules. The vaccinee samples were drawn from two UK trials, COV001 and COV002, one of which was a single-blind randomized controlled phase 2/3 trial testing AZD1222 (ChAdOx1 nCoV-19) in healthy adults. Trial participant PBMC samples were collected at day 0 and day 28 after the second dose for TCRbeta chain sequencing.

The sequence came from an adult who received the AZD1222 COVID-19 vaccine. The receptor chain draws on TRBV19 and TRBJ1-5; 10 bases in between match TRBD1. Sequenced here: peripheral blood, sampled 28 days after the second AZD1222 dose. The DNA is TGTGCCAGTAGTGGGACAGGGGATCAGCCCCAGCATTTT. This codes for CASSGTGDQPQHF.